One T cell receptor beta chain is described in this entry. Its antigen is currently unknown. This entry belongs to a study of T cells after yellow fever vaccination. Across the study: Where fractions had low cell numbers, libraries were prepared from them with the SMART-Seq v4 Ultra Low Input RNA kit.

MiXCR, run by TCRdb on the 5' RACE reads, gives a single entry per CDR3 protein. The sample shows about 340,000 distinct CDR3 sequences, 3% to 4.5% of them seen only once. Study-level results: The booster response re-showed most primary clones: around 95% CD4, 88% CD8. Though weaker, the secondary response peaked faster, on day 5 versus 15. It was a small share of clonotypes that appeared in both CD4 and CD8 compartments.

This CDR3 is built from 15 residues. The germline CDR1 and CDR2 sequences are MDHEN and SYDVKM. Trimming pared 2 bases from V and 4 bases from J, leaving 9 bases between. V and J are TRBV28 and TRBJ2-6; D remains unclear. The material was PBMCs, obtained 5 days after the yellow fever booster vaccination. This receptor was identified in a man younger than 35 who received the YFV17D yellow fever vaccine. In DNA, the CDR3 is TGTGCCAGCAGTTTAGACGATGGCGGGGCCAACGTCCTGACTTTC. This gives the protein CASSLDDGGANVLTF.